One sample yielded the 30 T cell receptor beta chains listed below, sequenced in a study of vaccination and CD4 T cells after COVID-19. Sample treatment: approximately 11-day PBMC culture with coronavirus spike peptide pools or control peptides (ViraFEST assay). The assay that was used to sequence DNA from cultured CD4+ T cells was the Oncomine TCR Beta short-read assay. Each CDR3 protein is one row after TCRdb ran MiXCR on the PCR reads. The repertoire holds about 15,000 distinct CDR3 sequences, less than 40% seen once, with less than 20% in the top ten. Their antigens are not known. Input material: cultured CD4+ T cells from blood. The receptors were sampled from a human donor with COVID-19.

There are a few counts of this clonotype. The V gene is TRBV7-2, the J gene TRBJ2-1, with 10 bases fitting TRBD2. The CDR3 covers 15 residues. Trimming took 5 bases from V and 6 from J; bases not matched to a gene: 7. CDR1 SGHTA and CDR2 FQGNSA come from the germline V gene. The CDR3 region is CASSPSGGAVNEQFF. DNA for the CDR3: TGTGCCAGCAGCCCGAGCGGGGGGGCTGTCAATGAGCAGTTCTTC.

The chain joins TRBV5-1 to TRBJ1-3; perhaps TRBD1 as D (5 bases). CDR3 length: 15 amino acids. Germline CDR1 SGHRS, CDR2 YFSETQ. Trimming shortened V by 3 bases and J by 0 bases, and 10 bases separated the two germline ends. The CDR3, as DNA: TGCGCCAGCAGCTCTGGGGACCACTCTGGAAACACCATATATTTT. This sequence encodes CASSSGDHSGNTIYF.

The rearrangement uses TRBV20-1 and TRBJ2-3; the match to TRBD2 covers 9 bases. Germline assignment: CDR1 DFQATT and CDR2 SNEGSKA (reference sequence). Germline trimming cut 4 bases from V and 1 base from J; bases unmatched to any gene: 0. The CDR3 has 13 residues. This chain's CDR3 is CSAKRGGTDTQYF. CDR3 DNA: TGCAGTGCTAAGCGGGGGGGCACAGATACGCAGTATTTT.

This chain links TRBV20-1 with TRBJ2-3; D might be TRBD1 (5 bases). The germline V gene encodes CDR1 DFQATT and CDR2 SNEGSKA (reference sequence). CDR3 length: 11 amino acids. CDR3 bases: TGCAGGGCTCAGGGTCCAGATACGCAGTATTTT. Its translation: CRAQGPDTQYF.

In its sample, this clonotype was seen a few times. This sequence joins TRBV7-6 and TRBJ1-1, with 8 bases identical to TRBD1. CDR1 and CDR2 (germline): SGHVS, FNYEAQ. The CDR3 is 14 amino acids. Losses at the gene ends were 5 bases for V and 3 bases for J; bases not matched to a gene: 5. CDR3 sequence: CASSITGGDTEAFF. DNA of the CDR3: TGTGCCAGCAGCATCACAGGGGGTGACACTGAAGCTTTCTTT.

This clonotype was seen a few times. The CDR3 nucleotides are TGTGCCAGCAAAAAACGGGGCTTCACGGAGGACACTGAAGCTTTCTTT. It is translated as CASKKRGFTEDTEAFF. This chain uses TRBV19 with TRBJ1-1, with D maybe TRBD1 (5 bases). V lost 9 bases and J lost 3, with 23 bases in between. The CDR3 has 16 amino acids. CDR1 LNHDA and CDR2 SQIVND come from the germline V gene (reference sequence).

The chain couples TRBV6-1 to TRBJ1-1, with D tentatively TRBD1 (5 bases). CDR1 MNHNS and CDR2 SASEGT come from the germline V gene. Trimming removed 3 bases from V and 6 bases from J, with 8 bases in between. The CDR3 runs to 12 residues. The CDR3 DNA is TGTGCCAGCAGTGAGGGGACCTCTGAAGCTTTCTTT. Encoded protein: CASSEGTSEAFF.

The chain joins TRBV12-3 or TRBV12-4 to TRBJ1-5; D is unresolved. The CDR3 loop spans 14 amino acids. V was pared by 6 bases and J by 3 bases, with 12 bases between. The CDR3 spells CASSPVNTNQPQHF. The CDR3 DNA reads as TGTGCCAGCAGCCCGGTCAATACCAATCAGCCCCAGCATTTT.

This clonotype was detected only a few times. The genes are TRBV27 and TRBJ1-1, with no clear D. This CDR3 region has 13 residues. V lost 6 bases to trimming and J lost 7 bases, with 15 bases between them. Germline V gene sequence: CDR1 MNHEY, CDR2 SMNVEV (reference sequence). CDR3 loop: CASRPSGTGEAFF. In DNA form, the CDR3 reads TGTGCCAGCAGGCCGTCCGGCACTGGTGAAGCTTTCTTT.

In this sample, this clonotype turned up a few times. The rearrangement links TRBV20-1 to TRBJ2-3, with D maybe TRBD2 (6 bases). The CDR3 covers 12 residues. V was trimmed by 7 bases and J by 2 bases, leaving 10 bases between them. Germline CDR1 reads DFQATT; CDR2 reads SNEGSKA (reference sequence). The CDR3 sequence: CSGEESTDTQYF. The CDR3 DNA reads as TGCAGTGGGGAGGAGTCCACAGATACGCAGTATTTT.

This clonotype appeared a few times. The genes are TRBV20-1 and TRBJ1-5, with TRBD1 matching over 7 bases. In germline, CDR1 is DFQATT, CDR2 SNEGSKA (reference sequence). With V trimmed by 6 bases and J by 6 bases, 8 bases remained unmatched. CDR3 length equals 13 residues. The CDR3 DNA reads TGCAGTGCACCCACAGGGGAATCTCAGCCCCAGCATTTT. Residues: CSAPTGESQPQHF.

This sequence joins TRBV20-1 and TRBJ1-6; tentatively, D is TRBD1 (5 bases). The CDR3 covers 15 residues. V lost 0 bases, J lost 2 bases, and 8 bases lay in between. Germline CDR1 is DFQATT and CDR2 is SNEGSKA (reference sequence). Here the CDR3 DNA reads TGCAGTGCTAGAGACCAGGGTGCCTATAATTCACCCCTCCACTTT. This gives the protein CSARDQGAYNSPLHF.

This sequence joins TRBV6-1 and TRBJ2-3; 8 positions match TRBD2. CDR3 length equals 14 residues. Germline CDR1 reads MNHNS; CDR2 reads SASEGT. V shed 7 bases and J 4 bases; nucleotides not matched to a gene: 7. CDR3 sequence (DNA): TGTGCCAGCAAGCGGAGCGGGGGAGCAGATACGCAGTATTTT. Protein product: CASKRSGGADTQYF.

This clonotype was counted a single time. The chain is built from TRBV10-3 and TRBJ2-3; D remains ambiguous. The CDR3 consists of 16 residues. CDR1 and CDR2 from the germline V gene are ENHRY and SYGVKD. Trimming removed 3 bases from V and 1 base from J, with 14 bases in between. The CDR3: CAISDPVSKGTDTQYF. CDR3 coding DNA: TGTGCCATCAGTGACCCGGTCTCCAAGGGCACAGATACGCAGTATTTT.

J is TRBJ2-7 and V is TRBV7-2; D possibly uses TRBD1 or TRBD2 (5 bases each). Trimming removed 10 bases from V and 6 bases from J, with 22 bases in between. CDR1 SGHTA and CDR2 FQGNSA come from the germline V gene. CDR3 size: 14 residues. The CDR3 here is CATQPRDRPLEQYF. CDR3 DNA: TGTGCCACTCAACCCCGGGACCGCCCCCTCGAGCAGTACTTC.

The J gene is TRBJ2-7, the V gene TRBV2; 7 bases align to TRBD1. The CDR3 runs 11 residues. The germline V gene encodes CDR1 SNHLY and CDR2 FYNNEI. The V gene end was trimmed by 6 bases and the J gene end by 6 bases; junction bases not matched to a gene: 2. Written as DNA, the CDR3 is TGTGCCAGCAGGACAGGGCCCGAGCAGTACTTC. This codes for CASRTGPEQYF.

This clonotype has only a few counts. This chain links TRBV30 with TRBJ1-5; 11 positions agree with TRBD1. Per the germline V gene, CDR1 is GTSNPN and CDR2 is SVGIG (reference sequence). The ends lost 2 bases at V and 6 bases at J; junction bases unmatched: 3. The CDR3 length is 14 residues. The CDR3, as DNA: TGTGCCTGGAGTAGGGGACAGGGGGGTCAGCCCCAGCATTTT. This translates into CAWSRGQGGQPQHF.

The chain carries TRBV18 and TRBJ1-2; D perhaps matches TRBD1 (5 bases). V lost 3 bases and J 3 bases, leaving 14 bases between the germline ends. This CDR3 has 15 residues. Germline V gives CDR1 KGHSH, CDR2 LQKENI. As DNA, the CDR3 is TGTGCCAGCTCACCGGGACCGTTTGAAGACTATGGCTACACCTTC. It codes for CASSPGPFEDYGYTF.

This rearrangement joins TRBV12-3 or TRBV12-4 to TRBJ2-1; D gene ambiguous. The CDR3 contains 11 residues. V dropped 6 bases and J dropped 3 bases, with 3 bases sitting between them. CDR3 amino acids: CASSLYNEQFF. The CDR3 nucleotides read TGTGCCAGCAGCCTCTACAATGAGCAGTTCTTC.

The chain couples TRBV27 to TRBJ2-2; D is unresolved. This CDR3 is 15 amino acids long. From germline, CDR1 is MNHEY and CDR2 SMNVEV (reference sequence). Trimming removed 6 bases from V and 5 bases from J, with 16 bases in between. The CDR3 is CASSLNERSTGELFF. For the CDR3, the DNA is TGTGCCAGCAGCCTAAATGAGAGGAGTACCGGGGAGCTGTTTTTT.

This clonotype was seen a few times. The V gene is TRBV5-8, the J gene TRBJ1-6, with unresolved D. The germline V and J ends were trimmed by 5 bases and 6 bases, with 12 bases remaining between them. The V gene's germline CDR1 is SGHTS and CDR2 YDEGEE. The CDR3 is 14 amino acids. The CDR3 reads CASSTREPNSPLHF. In DNA, the CDR3 is TGTGCCAGCAGTACTAGGGAACCTAATTCACCCCTCCACTTT.

The genes are TRBV20-1 and TRBJ2-5; D is tentatively TRBD1 or TRBD2 (5 bases each). Trimming pared 5 bases from V and 3 bases from J, leaving 22 bases between. Germline V CDR1 and CDR2: DFQATT, SNEGSKA (reference sequence). The CDR3 covers 16 residues. The CDR3 sequence: CSARGRPLLGEETQYF. CDR3 nucleotide sequence: TGCAGTGCTCGAGGTCGGCCCCTTCTGGGGGAAGAGACCCAGTACTTC.

This sequence joins TRBV5-6 and TRBJ2-5; D remains ambiguous. The V end lost 3 bases, the J end lost 5 bases, and 8 bases lay between the germline ends. The CDR3 covers 12 residues. Germline V lookup: CDR1 SGHDT, CDR2 YYEEEE. The CDR3 DNA follows: TGTGCCAGCAGCTCTTTTCCCGAGACCCAGTACTTC. It encodes CASSSFPETQYF.

Turning to this clonotype: One end of the junction varies from germline; a read error may be responsible. This rearrangement joins TRBV6-5 to TRBJ2-5; 8 nucleotides match TRBD1. Per the germline V gene, CDR1 is MNHEY and CDR2 is SVGAGI. This CDR3 is 16 amino acids long. CDR3 sequence (DNA): TGTGCCAGCAGTTACTGGAGGACAGGGAACCAAGGGACCCAGTACTTC. Its protein is CASSYWRTGNQGTQYF.

This chain's CDR3 is CASTPFGGTDTQYF. In DNA form, the CDR3 reads TGTGCCAGCACCCCCTTCGGAGGCACAGATACGCAGTATTTT. The chain has TRBV5-4 and TRBJ2-3, with D hard to call. This CDR3 has 14 residues. The germline CDR1 and CDR2 sequences are SGHNT and YYREEE (reference sequence). The ends were cut back, 6 bases at V and 1 base at J, with 12 bases in the middle.

The chain combines TRBV7-2 with TRBJ2-7, with D uncertain. The CDR3 is made up of 13 amino acids. The V end was cut by 6 bases, the J end by 2 bases, with 11 bases between. Germline V gene lookup returns CDR1 SGHTA and CDR2 FQGNSA. The CDR3 loop reads CASSLGSPYEQYF. Written as DNA, the CDR3 is TGTGCCAGCAGTTTGGGGTCACCCTACGAGCAGTACTTC.

This chain uses TRBV30 with TRBJ1-2; 9 bases map to TRBD1. The CDR3 is 15 residues long. Per the germline V gene, CDR1 is GTSNPN and CDR2 is SVGIG (reference sequence). Trimming at V came to 1 base and at J to 2 bases, leaving 5 bases not matched to a gene. The CDR3 is CAWSALDRGNYGYTF. The CDR3 bases are TGTGCCTGGAGTGCCCTCGACAGGGGGAACTATGGCTACACCTTC. The variable domain in full, completed from reference TRBV30 and TRBJ1-2, reads SQTIHQWPATLVQPVGSPLSLECTVEGTSNPNLYWYRQAAGRGLQLLFYSVGIGQISSEVPQNLSASRPQDRQFILSSKKLLLSDSGFYLCAWSALDRGNYGYTFGSGTRLTVV.

The chain couples TRBV2 to TRBJ1-1; perhaps TRBD1 as D (5 bases). Germline lookup yields CDR1 SNHLY and CDR2 FYNNEI. The CDR3 loop spans 13 amino acids. The CDR3 coding sequence is TGTGCAAGACAGCGGGTTTCGAACACTGAAGCTTTCTTT. It codes for CARQRVSNTEAFF.

V is TRBV15 and J is TRBJ1-1, with D maybe TRBD1 (6 bases). The ends were cut back, 0 bases at V and 2 bases at J, with 19 bases in the middle. The CDR3 has 18 residues. Per germline, CDR1 LNHNV and CDR2 YYDKDF (reference sequence). The CDR3, as DNA: TGTGCCACCAGCAGAGAAATGAGTAGAGGGGGGATTAACACTGAAGCTTTCTTT. It encodes CATSREMSRGGINTEAFF.

In its sample, this clonotype was seen a few times. The chain is built from TRBV6-8 and TRBJ2-7, with 9 bases identical to TRBD1. V was pared by 9 bases and J by 5 bases, with 8 bases of the junction left unmatched. The CDR3 loop spans 13 amino acids. Germline CDR1 MNHGY, CDR2 SAAAGT. The CDR3 DNA reads TGTGCCAGAACCGGAACAGGGGGCGACGAGCAGTACTTC. It specifies CARTGTGGDEQYF.